This TCR beta chain was recorded in a study of CD8 T cells in ankylosing spondylitis. TCRdb independently ran MiXCR on the 5' RACE reads; one entry per CDR3 protein. The table records roughly 230,000 distinct CDR3 sequences, under 8.5% of them present only once. This clonotype was detected many times. The antigen is unknown. Study-level points and caveats: The study identified a TCR beta motif of about eight highly homologous variants that appeared characteristic of ankylosing spondylitis blood. In reactive arthritis synovial fluid and blood, some motif variants had been reported before. From matched ankylosing spondylitis synovial fluid, disease-linked clones were reportedly recovered at significantly enriched levels.

CDR1 is ENHRY and CDR2 is SYGVKD in the germline V gene. Trimming removed 5 bases from V and 0 bases from J; junction bases left unmatched: 4. The CDR3 contains 15 residues. This chain connects TRBV10-3 to TRBJ1-1, with 9 nucleotides matching TRBD1. The specimen sequenced was blood, either unsorted or a sorted T cell fraction (not recorded which). This receptor was taken from a female donor with ankylosing spondylitis or in good health (not recorded which). Written as DNA, the CDR3 is TGTGCCATCAGTCCCGGGACAGGGATGAACACTGAAGCTTTCTTT. Its translation: CAISPGTGMNTEAFF.